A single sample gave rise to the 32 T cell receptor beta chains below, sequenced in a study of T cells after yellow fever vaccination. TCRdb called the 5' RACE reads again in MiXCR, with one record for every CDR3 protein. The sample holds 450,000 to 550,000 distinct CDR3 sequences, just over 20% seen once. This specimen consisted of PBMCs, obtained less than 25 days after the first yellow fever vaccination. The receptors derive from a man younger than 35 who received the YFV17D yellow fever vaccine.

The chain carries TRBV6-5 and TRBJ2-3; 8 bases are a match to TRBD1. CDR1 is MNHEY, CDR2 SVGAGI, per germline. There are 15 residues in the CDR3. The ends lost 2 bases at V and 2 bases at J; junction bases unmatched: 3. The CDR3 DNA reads TGTGCCAGCAGTTACACCAGGGGGCTCACAGATACGCAGTATTTT. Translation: CASSYTRGLTDTQYF.

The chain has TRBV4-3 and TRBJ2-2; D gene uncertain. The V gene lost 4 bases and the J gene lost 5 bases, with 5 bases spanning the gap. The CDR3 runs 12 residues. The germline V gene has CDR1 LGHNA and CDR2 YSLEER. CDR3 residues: CASSRMTGELFF. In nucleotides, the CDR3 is TGCGCCAGCAGCCGCATGACCGGGGAGCTGTTTTTT.

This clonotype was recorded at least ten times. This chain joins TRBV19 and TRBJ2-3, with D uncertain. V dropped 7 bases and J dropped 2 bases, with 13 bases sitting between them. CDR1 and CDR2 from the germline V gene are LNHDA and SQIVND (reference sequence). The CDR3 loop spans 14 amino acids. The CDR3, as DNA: TGTGCCAGTACCAAGGCCATCGACACAGATACGCAGTATTTT. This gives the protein CASTKAIDTDTQYF.

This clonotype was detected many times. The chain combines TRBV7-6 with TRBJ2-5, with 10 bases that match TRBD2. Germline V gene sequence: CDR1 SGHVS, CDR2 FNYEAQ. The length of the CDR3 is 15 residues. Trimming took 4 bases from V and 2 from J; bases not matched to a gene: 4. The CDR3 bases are TGTGCCAGCAGCTCCCGGACTAGCGGACAAGAGACCCAGTACTTC. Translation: CASSSRTSGQETQYF.

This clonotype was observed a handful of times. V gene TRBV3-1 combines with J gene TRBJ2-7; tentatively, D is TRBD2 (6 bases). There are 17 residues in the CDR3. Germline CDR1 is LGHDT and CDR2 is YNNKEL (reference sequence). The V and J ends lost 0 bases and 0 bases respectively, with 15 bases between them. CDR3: CASSQDRGQRVSYEQYF. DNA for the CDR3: TGTGCCAGCAGCCAAGATAGAGGGCAGCGGGTCTCCTACGAGCAGTACTTC.

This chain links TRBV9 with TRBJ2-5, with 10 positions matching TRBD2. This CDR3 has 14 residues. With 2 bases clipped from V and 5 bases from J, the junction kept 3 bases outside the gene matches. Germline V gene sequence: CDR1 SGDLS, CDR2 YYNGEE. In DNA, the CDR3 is TGTGCCAGCAGCGTGGGACTAGCGAGGGAGACCCAGTACTTC. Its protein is CASSVGLARETQYF. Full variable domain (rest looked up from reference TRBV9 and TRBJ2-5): DSGVTQTPKHLITATGQRVTLRCSPRSGDLSVYWYQQSLDQGLQFLIQYYNGEERAKGNILERFSAQQFPDLHSELNLSSLELGDSALYFCASSVGLARETQYFGPGTRLLVL.

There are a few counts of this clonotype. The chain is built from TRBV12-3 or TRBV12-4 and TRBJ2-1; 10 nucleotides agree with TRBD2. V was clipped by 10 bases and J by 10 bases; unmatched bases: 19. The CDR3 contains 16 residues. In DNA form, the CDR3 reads TGTGCCAACTCATCCCCCCAGCGGGGGGGGTCCTTAGAGCAGTTCTTC. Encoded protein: CANSSPQRGGSLEQFF.

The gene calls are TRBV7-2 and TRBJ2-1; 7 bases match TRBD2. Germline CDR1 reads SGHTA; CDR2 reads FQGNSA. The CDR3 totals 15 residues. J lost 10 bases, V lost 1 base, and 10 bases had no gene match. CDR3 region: CASSLVARVREEQFF. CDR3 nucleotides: TGTGCCAGCAGCTTAGTGGCGAGAGTGCGGGAGGAGCAGTTCTTC.

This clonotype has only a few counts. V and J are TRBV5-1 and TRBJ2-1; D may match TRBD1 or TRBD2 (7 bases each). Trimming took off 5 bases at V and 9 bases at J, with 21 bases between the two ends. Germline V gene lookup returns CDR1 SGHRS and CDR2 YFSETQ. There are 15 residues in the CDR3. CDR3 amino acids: CASRRGLAEGGEQFF. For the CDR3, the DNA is TGCGCCAGCAGAAGGGGGCTAGCGGAGGGTGGTGAGCAGTTCTTC.

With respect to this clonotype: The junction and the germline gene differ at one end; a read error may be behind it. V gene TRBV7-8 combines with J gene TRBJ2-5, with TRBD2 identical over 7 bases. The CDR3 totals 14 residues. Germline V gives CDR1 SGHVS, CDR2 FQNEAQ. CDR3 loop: CACSLADRGRTQYF. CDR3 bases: TGTGCCTGCAGCTTAGCGGACCGCGGGAGGACCCAGTACTTC.

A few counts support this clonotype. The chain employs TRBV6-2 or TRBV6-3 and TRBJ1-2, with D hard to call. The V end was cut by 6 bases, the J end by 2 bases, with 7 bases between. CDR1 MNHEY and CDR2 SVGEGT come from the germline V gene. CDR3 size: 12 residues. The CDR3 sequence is CASRPTNYGYTF. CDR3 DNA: TGTGCCAGCAGACCCACCAACTATGGCTACACCTTC.

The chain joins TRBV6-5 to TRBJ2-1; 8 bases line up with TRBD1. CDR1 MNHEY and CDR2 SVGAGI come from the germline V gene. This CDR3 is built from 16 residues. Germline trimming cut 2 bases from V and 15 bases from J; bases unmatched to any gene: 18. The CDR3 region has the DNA TGTGCCAGCAGTTACAGGGACAGGAGAGGAATAATGAAGCGGTTCTTC. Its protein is CASSYRDRRGIMKRFF.

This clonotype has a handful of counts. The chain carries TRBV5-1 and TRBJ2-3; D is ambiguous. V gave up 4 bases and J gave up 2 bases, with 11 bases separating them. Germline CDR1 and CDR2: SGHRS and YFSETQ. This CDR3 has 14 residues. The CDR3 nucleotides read TGCGCCAGCAGCGGGGATCGGGCCACAGATACGCAGTATTTT. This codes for CASSGDRATDTQYF.

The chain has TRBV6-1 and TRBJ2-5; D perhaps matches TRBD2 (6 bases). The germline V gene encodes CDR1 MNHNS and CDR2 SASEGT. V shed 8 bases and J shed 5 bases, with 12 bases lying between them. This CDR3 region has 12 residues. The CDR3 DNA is TGTGCCAGCGGGGGGAACAGTGAGACCCAGTACTTC. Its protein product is CASGGNSETQYF.

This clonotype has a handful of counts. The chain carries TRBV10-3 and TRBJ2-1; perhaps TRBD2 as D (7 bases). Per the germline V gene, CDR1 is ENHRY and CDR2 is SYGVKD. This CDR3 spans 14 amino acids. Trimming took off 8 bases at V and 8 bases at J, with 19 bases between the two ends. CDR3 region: CAIAPGGWGHEQFF. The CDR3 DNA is TGTGCCATCGCCCCGGGGGGTTGGGGGCATGAGCAGTTCTTC.

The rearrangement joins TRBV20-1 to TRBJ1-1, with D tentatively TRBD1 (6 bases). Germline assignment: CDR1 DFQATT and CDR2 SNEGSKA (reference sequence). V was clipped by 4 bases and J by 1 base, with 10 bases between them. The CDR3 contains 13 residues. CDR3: CSAKRGGNTEAFF. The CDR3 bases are TGCAGTGCTAAGAGAGGGGGGAACACTGAAGCTTTCTTT.

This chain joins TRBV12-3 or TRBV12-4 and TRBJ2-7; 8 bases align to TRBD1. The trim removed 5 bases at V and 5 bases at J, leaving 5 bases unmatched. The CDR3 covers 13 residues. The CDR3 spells CASSTRTGNEQYF. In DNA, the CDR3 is TGTGCCAGCAGTACTAGGACAGGGAACGAGCAGTACTTC.

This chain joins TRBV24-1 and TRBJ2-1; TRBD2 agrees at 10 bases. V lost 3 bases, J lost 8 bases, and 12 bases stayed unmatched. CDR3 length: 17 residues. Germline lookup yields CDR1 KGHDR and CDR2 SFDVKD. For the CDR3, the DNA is TGTGCCACCAGTGATGGTGGTAGCGGGGGGCCCGGGGATGAGCAGTTCTTC. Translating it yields CATSDGGSGGPGDEQFF.

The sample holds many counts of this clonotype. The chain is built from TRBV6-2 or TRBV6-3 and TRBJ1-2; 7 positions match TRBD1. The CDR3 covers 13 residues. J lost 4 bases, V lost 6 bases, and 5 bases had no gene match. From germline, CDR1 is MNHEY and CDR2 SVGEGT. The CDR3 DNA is TGTGCCAGCAGGAGGGACAGTTTCTATGGCTACACCTTC. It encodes CASRRDSFYGYTF.

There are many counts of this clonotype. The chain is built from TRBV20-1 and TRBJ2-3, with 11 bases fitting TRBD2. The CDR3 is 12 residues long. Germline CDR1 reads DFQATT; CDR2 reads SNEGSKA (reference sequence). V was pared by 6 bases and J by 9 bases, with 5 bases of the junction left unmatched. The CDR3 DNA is TGCAGTGCCCGGGGACTAGCGGACACGCAGTATTTT. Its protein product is CSARGLADTQYF.

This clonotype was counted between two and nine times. DNA for the CDR3: TGTGCCAGCAGCAAACTGGGACAGGCTTCCTACGAGCAGTACTTC. It translates to CASSKLGQASYEQYF. The chain couples TRBV21-1 to TRBJ2-7; TRBD1, as called in the table, went unchecked against the DNA. TRBV21-1 is annotated as a pseudogene. The CDR3 has 15 amino acids.

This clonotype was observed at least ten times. The CDR3 nucleotides are TGTGCCAGCAGCCCCGTACAAGCAGGGATCTACGAGCAGTACGTC. Encoded protein: CASSPVQAGIYEQYV. This chain joins TRBV7-9 and TRBJ2-7; D is perhaps TRBD1 (5 bases). This CDR3 comprises 15 residues. CDR1 and CDR2 from the germline V gene are SEHNR and FQNEAQ (reference sequence). The V gene lost 5 bases and the J gene lost 3 bases, with 17 bases spanning the gap.

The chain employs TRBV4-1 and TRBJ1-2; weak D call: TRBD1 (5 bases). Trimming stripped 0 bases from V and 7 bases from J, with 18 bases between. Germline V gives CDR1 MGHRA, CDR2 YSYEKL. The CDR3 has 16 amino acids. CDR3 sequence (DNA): TGCGCCAGCAGCCAAGATTCGAGATCAGGGTTAGGTGGCTACACCTTC. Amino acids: CASSQDSRSGLGGYTF.

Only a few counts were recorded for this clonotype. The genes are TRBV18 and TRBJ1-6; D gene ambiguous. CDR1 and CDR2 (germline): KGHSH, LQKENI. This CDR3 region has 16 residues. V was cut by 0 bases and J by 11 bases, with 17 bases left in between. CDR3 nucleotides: TGTGCCAGCTCACCACCGGCGTGGACCGCGGTGGCACCCCTCCACTTT. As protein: CASSPPAWTAVAPLHF.

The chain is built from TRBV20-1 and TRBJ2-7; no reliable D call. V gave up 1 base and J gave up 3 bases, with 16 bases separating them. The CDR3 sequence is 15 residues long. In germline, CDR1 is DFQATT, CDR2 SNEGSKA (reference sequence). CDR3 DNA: TGCAGTGCTAGAGCGCCCGACCTAGAATTCTACGAGCAGTACTTC. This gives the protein CSARAPDLEFYEQYF.

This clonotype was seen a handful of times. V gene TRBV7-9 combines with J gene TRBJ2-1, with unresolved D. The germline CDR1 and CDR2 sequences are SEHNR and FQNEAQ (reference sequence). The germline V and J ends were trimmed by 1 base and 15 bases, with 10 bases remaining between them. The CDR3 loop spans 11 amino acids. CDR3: CASSLGRLGFF. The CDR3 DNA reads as TGTGCCAGCAGCTTAGGCAGGCTGGGGTTCTTC.

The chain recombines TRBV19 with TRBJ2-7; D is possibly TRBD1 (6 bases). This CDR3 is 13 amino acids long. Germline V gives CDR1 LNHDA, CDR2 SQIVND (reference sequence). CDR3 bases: TGTGCAACTGCGGGCAGGGGCGTTGGCGAGCAGTACTTC. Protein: CATAGRGVGEQYF.

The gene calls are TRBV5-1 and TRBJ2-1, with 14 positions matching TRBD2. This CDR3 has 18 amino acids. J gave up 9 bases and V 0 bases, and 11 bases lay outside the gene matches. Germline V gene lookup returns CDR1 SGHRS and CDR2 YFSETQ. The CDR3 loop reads CASSLAVLGLAGVSEQFF. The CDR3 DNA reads TGCGCCAGCAGCTTGGCCGTGTTGGGACTAGCGGGGGTCAGTGAGCAGTTCTTC.

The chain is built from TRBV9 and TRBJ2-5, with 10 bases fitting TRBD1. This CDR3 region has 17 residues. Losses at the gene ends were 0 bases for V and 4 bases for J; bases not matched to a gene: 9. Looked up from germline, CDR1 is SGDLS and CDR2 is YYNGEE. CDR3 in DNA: TGTGCCAGCAGCGTAGGAACCGGACAGGGGGGCCTAGAGACCCAGTACTTC. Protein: CASSVGTGQGGLETQYF.

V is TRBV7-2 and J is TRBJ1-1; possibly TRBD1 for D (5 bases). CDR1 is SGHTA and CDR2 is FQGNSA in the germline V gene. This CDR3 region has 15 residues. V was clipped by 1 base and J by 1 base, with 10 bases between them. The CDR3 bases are TGTGCCAGCAGCTTAGTTGCAGGGCAGAACACTGAAGCTTTCTTT. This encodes CASSLVAGQNTEAFF.

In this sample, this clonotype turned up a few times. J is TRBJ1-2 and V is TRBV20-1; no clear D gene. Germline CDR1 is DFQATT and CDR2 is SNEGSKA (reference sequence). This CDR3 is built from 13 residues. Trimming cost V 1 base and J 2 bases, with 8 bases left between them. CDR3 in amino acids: CSARVSQNYGYTF. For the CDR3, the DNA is TGCAGTGCTAGAGTCAGTCAAAACTATGGCTACACCTTC.

In nucleotides, the CDR3 is TGTGCCAGCAGCTCCAGGGCGGGCGCTGAAGCTTTCTTT. It translates to CASSSRAGAEAFF. The chain couples TRBV7-9 to TRBJ1-1, with D tentatively TRBD1 (5 bases). The length of the CDR3 is 13 residues. Per germline, CDR1 SEHNR and CDR2 FQNEAQ (reference sequence). V was shortened by 4 bases and J by 6 bases, with 12 bases between the two germline ends.